This entry lists 17 T cell receptor beta chains sequenced from one sample in a study of tumor and adjacent non-tumor tissue in lung cancer. No cell sorting was done before RNA was extracted from the tissue. More than 3 cm separated this lung sample from the edge of the tumor. Three rounds of nested PCR, following a modified ARM-PCR protocol, produced the TCRbeta library. Using its own MiXCR run on the multiplex PCR reads, TCRdb lists one record per CDR3 protein. The sample contains approximately 100,000 distinct CDR3 sequences, 60% to 80% of which appear only once. The sample consisted of distant non-tumor lung tissue. The receptors derive from a young man with non-small cell lung cancer.

This clonotype was counted ten times or more. V is TRBV20-1 and J is TRBJ1-5; a possible D gene is TRBD1 (6 bases). The CDR3 is made up of 14 amino acids. Trimming stripped 1 base from V and 6 bases from J, with 13 bases between. Germline loops: CDR1 DFQATT, CDR2 SNEGSKA (reference sequence). In nucleotides, the CDR3 is TGCAGTGCTAGAGCGGGCAGGGGCAGTCAGCCCCAGCATTTT. It codes for CSARAGRGSQPQHF.

Worth noting for this clonotype: An end of the junction differs from the germline gene, which may be a read error. The genes are TRBV11-2 and TRBJ2-2; TRBD1 agrees at 9 bases. CDR3 size: 16 residues. Germline CDR1 SGHAT, CDR2 FQNNGV. CDR3 residues: CTSITRGQGWTGELFF. The DNA for the CDR3 is TGTACCAGCATCACGCGGGGACAGGGATGGACCGGGGAGCTGTTTTTT. The full variable domain, rest sourced from reference TRBV11-2 and TRBJ2-2, is EAGVAQSPRYKIIEKRQSVAFWCNPISGHATLYWYQQILGQGPKLLIQFQNNGVVDDSQLPKDRFSAERLKGVDSTLKIQPAKLEDSAVYLCTSITRGQGWTGELFFGEGSRLTVL.

This clonotype was seen a handful of times. The chain employs TRBV11-2 and TRBJ1-6, with TRBD1 identical over 8 bases. The V and J ends lost 5 bases and 7 bases, in that order; junction bases with no gene match: 13. Germline CDR1 SGHAT, CDR2 FQNNGV. This CDR3 is built from 17 residues. The CDR3 loop reads CASSLSLGQGDNSPLHF. Here the CDR3 DNA reads TGTGCCAGCAGCCTCTCCCTAGGACAGGGAGACAATTCACCCCTCCACTTT.

There are a few counts of this clonotype. This sequence joins TRBV11-1 and TRBJ1-2; TRBD1 might be the D (6 bases). V lost 5 bases and J lost 2, with 12 bases in between. The CDR3 extends over 14 amino acids. CDR1 and CDR2 (germline): SGHAT, FQDESV (reference sequence). The CDR3 spells CASSPQGTNYGYTF. CDR3 in DNA: TGTGCCAGCAGCCCGCAGGGGACAAACTATGGCTACACCTTC.

This clonotype showed up just once. The germline gene is not matched at one end of the junction; a read error may be the cause. The chain carries TRBV20-1 and TRBJ2-6; possibly TRBD1 for D (5 bases). This CDR3 spans 16 amino acids. Germline V lookup: CDR1 DFQATT, CDR2 SNEGSKA (reference sequence). As DNA, the CDR3 is TGCAGTGCTAGTCCGAACACCGTATCTGGGGCCAACGTCCTGATTTTC. It codes for CSASPNTVSGANVLIF.

About this clonotype: This could be a read error, since a much larger clone is one nucleotide away. The chain links TRBV6-2 or TRBV6-3 to TRBJ2-1; the D gene is possibly TRBD1 (6 bases). Germline values: CDR1 MNHEY, CDR2 SVGEGT. V shed 8 bases and J shed 5 bases, with 13 bases lying between them. The CDR3 spans 13 residues. The CDR3 loop is CASLITGHNEQFF. The CDR3, as DNA: TGTGCCAGCCTCATTACAGGGCACAATGAGCAGTTCTTC.

To note about this clonotype: Possible read error: a much larger clone is one base away. The gene calls are TRBV10-3 and TRBJ1-5; no reliable D call. The V gene's germline CDR1 is ENHRY and CDR2 SYGVKD. The CDR3 length is 13 residues. The CDR3 bases are TGTGCCATCAGTGGTACGGGCCCTCAGGCCCAGCATTTT. It yields the protein CAISGTGPQAQHF.

For this clonotype: Possible read error: a much larger clone is one base away. This chain connects TRBV6-2 or TRBV6-3 to TRBJ2-6, with no clear D. The CDR3 extends over 14 amino acids. Germline CDR1 MNHEY, CDR2 SVGEGT. The CDR3 coding sequence is TGTACCAGCAGTTACAACTCTGGGGCCAACGTCCTGACTTTC. This sequence encodes CTSSYNSGANVLTF.

A word on this clonotype: Given the absence of the conserved phenylalanine or tryptophan at the CDR3 end, a read error is likely. Because the CDR3's place on the DNA is in doubt, the DNA is left out and the CDR3 is given as listed by TCRdb. The V gene is TRBV20-1, the J gene TRBJ2-5; no check of the table's D call, TRBD1, against the DNA was made. The germline CDR1 and CDR2 sequences are DFQATT and SNEGSKA (reference sequence). The CDR3 is made up of 12 amino acids, end residues included. CDR3 sequence reads: CNARVGGKTQYI.

As for this clonotype: At one of its ends the junction is not consistent with the germline gene, which may arise from a read error. The CDR3 region is CATSFGPGSTNEKLFF. DNA for the CDR3: TGTGCCACCAGCTTTGGTCCGGGATCGACTAATGAAAAACTGTTTTTT. The rearrangement joins TRBV5-4 to TRBJ1-4, with D uncertain. CDR1 SGHNT and CDR2 YYREEE come from the germline V gene (reference sequence). The CDR3 covers 16 residues.

This clonotype is medium-sized in the sample. The chain has TRBV20-1 and TRBJ2-3; 7 positions match TRBD2. This CDR3 has 16 residues. Germline V gene lookup returns CDR1 DFQATT and CDR2 SNEGSKA (reference sequence). Trimming took 0 bases from V and 8 from J; bases not matched to a gene: 14. The CDR3 loop is CSARDEQRDPLGTQYF. For the CDR3, the DNA is TGCAGTGCTAGAGATGAGCAGCGGGACCCGCTTGGTACGCAGTATTTT.

Note on this clonotype: A much more abundant neighbour one base away suggests this may be a read error. The chain is built from TRBV30 and TRBJ2-2, with D uncertain. The CDR3 has 14 amino acids. Germline CDR1 reads GTSNPN; CDR2 reads SVGIG (reference sequence). CDR3 sequence (DNA): TGTGCCTTGAGTGAGAACTTCGGCACCGGGGAGCTGTTTTTT. Protein: CALSENFGTGELFF.

In regard to this clonotype: Given the absence of the conserved phenylalanine or tryptophan at the CDR3 end, a read error is likely. The rearrangement links TRBV6-2 or TRBV6-3 to TRBJ2-1, with TRBD2 identical over 9 bases. This CDR3 is built from 16 residues. Per germline, CDR1 MNHEY and CDR2 SVGEGT. CDR3 amino acids: CACSIAGVFSYNEQFL. CDR3 coding DNA: TGTGCCTGCAGTATAGCGGGAGTTTTCTCCTACAATGAGCAGTTCTTA.

In the case of this clonotype: Compared with germline, one end of the junction differs, possibly owing to a read error. The V gene is TRBV20-1, the J gene TRBJ2-2; D perhaps matches TRBD2 (6 bases). The CDR3 consists of 16 residues. Germline values: CDR1 DFQATT, CDR2 SNEGSKA (reference sequence). This chain's CDR3 is CSARSYGGSVSGELFF. In nucleotides, the CDR3 is TGCAGTGCTAGATCCTATGGAGGGAGTGTATCCGGGGAGCTATTTTTT.

As concerns this clonotype: Likely a read error: the CDR3 ends without its conserved phenylalanine or tryptophan. The V and J genes are TRBV6-6 and TRBJ2-3, with TRBD1 as a possible D gene (6 bases). Trimming removed 6 bases from V and 4 bases from J, with 17 bases in between. This CDR3 contains 15 residues. Germline loops: CDR1 MNHNY, CDR2 SVGAGI (reference sequence). CDR3 protein: CASRLEKQGPDTQYY. DNA of the CDR3: TGTGCCAGCAGATTAGAGAAACAGGGCCCAGATACGCAGTATTAT.

Remarks on this clonotype: This sequence may be a read error, since a much larger clone differs from it by one base. The chain couples TRBV6-5 to TRBJ2-1; 10 positions agree with TRBD2. The CDR3 runs to 14 residues. Looked up from germline, CDR1 is MNHEY and CDR2 is SVGAGI. The V and J ends lost 9 bases and 8 bases, in that order; junction bases with no gene match: 10. CDR3 in DNA: TGTGCCAGGAGTGCTTCTAGCGGGAGTTATGAGCAGTTCTTC. Translation: CARSASSGSYEQFF.

About this clonotype: This may be a read error: a much more frequent sequence differs by one nucleotide. This chain joins TRBV5-1 and TRBJ1-4, with 8 bases lining up with TRBD1. The CDR3 has 14 residues. Germline V gives CDR1 SGHRS, CDR2 YFSETQ. The CDR3 reads CANSKQGDYEKLFF. CDR3 in DNA: TGCGCCAACAGCAAACAGGGGGACTATGAAAAACTGTTTTTT.